This T cell receptor (beta chain) comes out of a study of post-analysis software for immune sequencing data. Turning to the study itself: Secondary progressive, relapsing-remitting and progressive-relapsing multiple sclerosis were among the included disease courses.

The TCR beta cDNA libraries carried unique molecular identifiers. T cells numbering about 1 to 10 million gave rise to roughly 0.5 million cDNA molecules. TCRdb processed the PCR reads anew with MiXCR; each CDR3 protein has one entry. The data contain hundreds of thousands of distinct CDR3 sequences, 36% of them singletons. The study, taken as a whole, reports: When patients were compared with controls, a handful of TRBV segments were more frequent, TRBV5-6, TRBV5-1 and TRBV20-1 among them.

This clonotype has a count of ten or more. Its specificity is unknown. At one of its ends the junction is not consistent with the germline gene, which may arise from a read error. CDR1 and CDR2 (germline): MNHNS, SASEGT. This CDR3 has 16 residues. The source material was blood. The chain uses TRBV6-1 and TRBJ2-3; no firm D call. This sequence was found in a girl aged 10 to 17 with multiple sclerosis. CDR3 nucleotides: TGTGCCAGCAGCGAAGGGATCGGCTCCCGCACAGATACGCAGTATTTT. Residues: CASSEGIGSRTDTQYF.